A single sample gave rise to the 30 T cell receptor beta chains below, sequenced in a study of early T cells in non-severe SARS-CoV-2 infection. TCRdb analysed the 5' RACE reads with MiXCR anew, one entry per CDR3 protein. The sample contains about 80,000 distinct CDR3 sequences, 12% of which appear only once. The sample in question was whole blood, obtained at baseline. The origin of the receptors is an adult who was a healthcare worker with PCR-confirmed SARS-CoV-2 infection or an uninfected control (not recorded which). The donor label of this sample is uncertain.

This clonotype was counted ten times or more. This sequence joins TRBV3-1 and TRBJ2-3, with TRBD2 identical over 7 bases. Germline-derived CDR1 and CDR2 are LGHDT and YNNKEL (reference sequence). The CDR3 extends over 15 amino acids. The V segment lost 3 bases and the J segment 5 bases; nucleotides outside the gene matches: 8. DNA of the CDR3: TGTGCCAGCAGCCACTGGCGGGGAGGGGAAGATACGCAGTATTTT. This translates into CASSHWRGGEDTQYF.

The rearrangement joins TRBV7-3 to TRBJ1-1, with TRBD1 identical over 7 bases. With V trimmed by 8 bases and J by 1 base, 4 bases remained unmatched. CDR3 length: 13 residues. The germline gives CDR1 SGHTA, CDR2 FQGTGA. Here the CDR3 DNA reads TGTGCCAGCGGGACAGCTTCGAACACTGAAGCTTTCTTT. Encoded protein: CASGTASNTEAFF.

This clonotype was counted only a few times. The V call is TRBV20-1, the J call TRBJ1-3, with D unclear. With 0 bases removed from V and 3 bases from J, the gap between germline ends came to 3 bases. Germline V gives CDR1 DFQATT, CDR2 SNEGSKA (reference sequence). The CDR3 consists of 12 residues. CDR3 protein: CSARDSGNTIYF. CDR3 nucleotide sequence: TGCAGTGCTAGAGACAGTGGAAACACCATATATTTT.

The chain uses TRBV7-3 and TRBJ2-2; D ambiguous. The CDR3 is made up of 14 amino acids. Germline CDR1 SGHTA, CDR2 FQGTGA. V dropped 2 bases and J dropped 1 base, with 5 bases sitting between them. CDR3 in amino acids: CASSLQRNTGELFF. CDR3 sequence (DNA): TGTGCCAGCAGCTTACAGAGGAACACCGGGGAGCTGTTTTTT. Full variable domain (rest looked up from reference TRBV7-3 and TRBJ2-2): GAGVSQTPSNKVTEKGKYVELRCDPISGHTALYWYRQSLGQGPEFLIYFQGTGAADDSGLPNDRFFAVRPEGSVSTLKIQRTERGDSAVYLCASSLQRNTGELFFGEGSRLTVL.

The chain joins TRBV6-2 or TRBV6-3 to TRBJ1-1, with 10 bases fitting TRBD1. The trim removed 6 bases at V and 0 bases at J, leaving 10 bases unmatched. The CDR3 length is 17 residues. CDR1 and CDR2 (germline): MNHEY, SVGEGT. The CDR3 spells CASSQDRGDYMNTEAFF. The CDR3, as DNA: TGTGCCAGCAGCCAGGACAGGGGGGATTACATGAACACTGAAGCTTTCTTT.

In this sample, this clonotype turned up many times. The chain recombines TRBV7-8 with TRBJ1-6; D unclear. Per germline, CDR1 SGHVS and CDR2 FQNEAQ. The CDR3 consists of 15 residues. V lost 0 bases and J lost 6, with 9 bases in between. This CDR3 reads CASSLAGVFNSPLHF. CDR3 in DNA: TGTGCCAGCAGCTTAGCCGGAGTCTTTAATTCACCCCTCCACTTT.

This clonotype was observed at least ten times. V usage is TRBV4-1 and J usage is TRBJ1-1, with D hard to call. The length of the CDR3 is 14 residues. Trimming stripped 1 base from V and 3 bases from J, with 9 bases between. Looked up from germline, CDR1 is MGHRA and CDR2 is YSYEKL. Here the CDR3 reads CASSQVPGDTEAFF. CDR3 DNA: TGCGCCAGCAGCCAAGTTCCCGGGGACACTGAAGCTTTCTTT.

The table lists this clonotype with a few counts. The chain combines TRBV29-1 with TRBJ1-3, with a weak D call TRBD1 (5 bases). The CDR3 has 15 residues. V lost 3 bases, J lost 0 bases, and 12 bases lay in between. Germline V CDR1 and CDR2: SQVTM, ANQGSEA. CDR3 nucleotides: TGCAGCGTTGACGCGGGACTGAACTCTGGAAACACCATATATTTT. Amino acids: CSVDAGLNSGNTIYF.

V and J are TRBV6-6 and TRBJ1-1, with D possibly being TRBD1 (6 bases). Trimming took off 7 bases at V and 2 bases at J, with 11 bases between the two ends. The germline V gene encodes CDR1 MNHNY and CDR2 SVGAGI (reference sequence). The CDR3 has 13 residues. This CDR3 is CASTDRQNTEAFF. Written as DNA, the CDR3 is TGTGCCAGCACGGACAGACAAAACACTGAAGCTTTCTTT.

The V gene is TRBV7-9, the J gene TRBJ2-4; TRBD1 agrees at 8 bases. Germline CDR1 is SEHNR and CDR2 is FQNEAQ (reference sequence). The CDR3 extends over 15 amino acids. Trimming at V came to 3 bases and at J to 2 bases, leaving 3 bases not matched to a gene. The CDR3 nucleotides read TGTGCCAGCAGCTTGGACAGGGCAACCAAAAACATTCAGTACTTC. It yields the protein CASSLDRATKNIQYF.

This clonotype was seen a few times. This chain joins TRBV20-1 and TRBJ2-7, with a tentative D call TRBD1 (6 bases). Germline lookup yields CDR1 DFQATT and CDR2 SNEGSKA (reference sequence). CDR3 size: 14 residues. The V end lost 3 bases, the J end lost 3 bases, and 15 bases lay between the germline ends. The chain's CDR3 is CSASFSGGRYEQYF. The DNA for the CDR3 is TGCAGTGCTAGTTTTTCTGGGGGCCGCTACGAGCAGTACTTC.

This clonotype was observed many times. This chain joins TRBV5-5 and TRBJ1-1; 7 nucleotides match TRBD1. The CDR3 is 13 amino acids. V was pared by 3 bases and J by 10 bases, with 9 bases of the junction left unmatched. From germline, CDR1 is SGHKS and CDR2 YYEKEE (reference sequence). Here the CDR3 reads CASSSKGGQAAFF. Written as DNA, the CDR3 is TGTGCCAGCAGCTCTAAAGGGGGCCAGGCAGCTTTCTTT.

This clonotype was observed a few times. This chain connects TRBV2 to TRBJ2-7, with D perhaps TRBD1 (6 bases). Germline assignment: CDR1 SNHLY and CDR2 FYNNEI. The CDR3 has 12 residues. Trimming cost V 6 bases and J 2 bases, with 8 bases left between them. CDR3 coding DNA: TGTGCCAGCAGGGACAGAGCCTACGAGCAGTACTTC. It yields the protein CASRDRAYEQYF.

This chain joins TRBV7-3 and TRBJ2-6; D unresolved. Germline V lookup: CDR1 SGHTA, CDR2 FQGTGA. This CDR3 is built from 16 residues. Trimming left V 1 base short and J 0 bases short, with 7 bases between. In DNA form, the CDR3 reads TGTGCCAGCAGCTTAAACGTCTTCTCTGGGGCCAACGTCCTGACTTTC. It encodes CASSLNVFSGANVLTF.

This clonotype was found a few times. V gene TRBV7-3 combines with J gene TRBJ1-6; 10 nucleotides line up with TRBD1. The ends lost 3 bases at V and 11 bases at J; junction bases unmatched: 7. The germline CDR1 and CDR2 sequences are SGHTA and FQGTGA. The CDR3 runs 15 residues. In nucleotides, the CDR3 is TGTGCCAGCAGCTTGCAGGGACAGGGGTTAACACCCCTCCACTTT. This encodes CASSLQGQGLTPLHF. Full variable domain (rest looked up from reference TRBV7-3 and TRBJ1-6): GAGVSQTPSNKVTEKGKYVELRCDPISGHTALYWYRQSLGQGPEFLIYFQGTGAADDSGLPNDRFFAVRPEGSVSTLKIQRTERGDSAVYLCASSLQGQGLTPLHFGNGTRLTVT.

This clonotype was observed a handful of times. The J gene is TRBJ2-1, the V gene TRBV7-8, with D perhaps matching TRBD2 (6 bases). This CDR3 has 17 residues. Trimming took 7 bases from V and 0 from J, leaving 19 bases between them. The germline V gene has CDR1 SGHVS and CDR2 FQNEAQ. This chain's CDR3 is CASIQWGRGSSYNEQFF. CDR3 DNA sequence: TGTGCCAGCATTCAATGGGGACGGGGGAGCTCCTACAATGAGCAGTTCTTC.

This chain joins TRBV15 and TRBJ2-7; the D gene is possibly TRBD2 (5 bases). Trimming removed 1 base at V and 3 bases at J, with 7 bases between. This CDR3 contains 13 residues. The germline V gene has CDR1 LNHNV and CDR2 YYDKDF (reference sequence). As DNA, the CDR3 is TGTGCCACCAGCAGAGGAGGGCGCTACGAGCAGTACTTC. This encodes CATSRGGRYEQYF.

The DNA of the CDR3 is TGCAGTGCTAGTCTAGGATGGGGGGCCGGGGAGACCCAGTACTTC. Translation gives CSASLGWGAGETQYF. The chain recombines TRBV20-1 with TRBJ2-5, with D possibly called TRBD1 or TRBD2 (6 bases each). The CDR3 is 15 residues long. CDR1 is DFQATT and CDR2 is SNEGSKA in the germline V gene (reference sequence). Trimming left V 3 bases short and J 5 bases short, with 19 bases between.

This clonotype appeared a few times. The J gene is TRBJ2-2, the V gene TRBV20-1; 14 positions match TRBD2. This CDR3 region has 15 residues. Germline V lookup: CDR1 DFQATT, CDR2 SNEGSKA (reference sequence). V gave up 5 bases and J gave up 5 bases; unmatched junction bases: 4. In DNA, the CDR3 is TGCAGTGCTCCGGGACTAGCGGGAGCTACCGGGGAGCTGTTTTTT. Translation gives CSAPGLAGATGELFF.

The J gene is TRBJ2-7, the V gene TRBV4-1; D uncertain. V lost 1 base to trimming and J lost 6 bases, with 10 bases between them. The CDR3 contains 13 residues. Germline CDR1 MGHRA, CDR2 YSYEKL. This CDR3 reads CASSQVRESEQYF. The CDR3 nucleotides read TGCGCCAGCAGCCAAGTTAGGGAATCCGAGCAGTACTTC.

This clonotype turned up a few times. J is TRBJ2-3 and V is TRBV3-1; no definite D call. CDR3 size: 13 residues. Per the germline V gene, CDR1 is LGHDT and CDR2 is YNNKEL (reference sequence). V gave up 3 bases and J gave up 2 bases, with 6 bases separating them. CDR3 in amino acids: CASSHTYTDTQYF. In DNA form, the CDR3 reads TGTGCCAGCAGCCATACCTACACAGATACGCAGTATTTT.

This clonotype was picked up many times. The V gene is TRBV12-3 or TRBV12-4, the J gene TRBJ2-5; no clear D gene. CDR3 length: 14 amino acids. With 3 bases removed from V and 3 bases from J, the gap between germline ends came to 11 bases. CDR3 sequence: CASSLTRIKETQYF. The CDR3 DNA is TGTGCCAGCAGTTTGACTCGCATAAAAGAGACCCAGTACTTC.

The sample holds a few counts of this clonotype. In nucleotides, the CDR3 is TGTGCCAGCAGTTTCCCTAGCGCGGGGAACACCGGGGAGCTGTTTTTT. Its translation: CASSFPSAGNTGELFF. The V call is TRBV6-1, the J call TRBJ2-2; D perhaps matches TRBD2 (6 bases). CDR1 is MNHNS and CDR2 is SASEGT in the germline V gene. This CDR3 is 16 amino acids long. Trimming shortened V by 5 bases and J by 1 base, and 14 bases separated the two germline ends.

This clonotype showed up many times. The V gene is TRBV6-8, the J gene TRBJ2-1, with TRBD1 matching 10 bases. Looked up from germline, CDR1 is MNHGY and CDR2 is SAAAGT. The CDR3 has 17 residues. Germline trimming cut 4 bases from V and 2 bases from J; bases unmatched to any gene: 8. CDR3 bases: TGTGCCAGCAGTTCCTGGGACAGGGGAGCCGCCTACAATGAGCAGTTCTTC. Its translation is CASSSWDRGAAYNEQFF.

This clonotype was observed a few times. This rearrangement joins TRBV6-1 to TRBJ2-7, with D perhaps TRBD1 (6 bases). CDR1 MNHNS and CDR2 SASEGT come from the germline V gene. V was clipped by 10 bases and J by 1 base, with 26 bases between them. This CDR3 comprises 17 residues. The CDR3 DNA sequence: TGTGCCACTCGGGCACCAGAACACAGGGCGACGTCCTACGAGCAGTACTTC. Protein sequence: CATRAPEHRATSYEQYF.

This clonotype was seen a handful of times. The V gene is TRBV20-1, the J gene TRBJ2-3; 8 bases align to TRBD1. The CDR3 sequence is 15 residues long. V was pared by 3 bases and J by 3 bases, with 8 bases of the junction left unmatched. CDR1 is DFQATT, CDR2 SNEGSKA, per germline (reference sequence). The CDR3 DNA sequence: TGCAGTGCTAGGGACAGGGTGCTCCCGACAGATACGCAGTATTTT. Translating gives CSARDRVLPTDTQYF.

In its sample, this clonotype was seen many times. The chain combines TRBV7-7 with TRBJ2-1, with D tentatively TRBD2 (7 bases). This CDR3 comprises 13 residues. Trimming took off 5 bases at V and 10 bases at J, with 15 bases between the two ends. Germline-derived CDR1 and CDR2 are SSHAT and FNYEAQ (reference sequence). CDR3 protein: CASSPIRGGEQFF. In nucleotides, the CDR3 is TGTGCCAGCAGCCCCATTAGGGGGGGGGAGCAGTTCTTC.

This chain uses TRBV2 with TRBJ2-1; D uncertain. There are 16 residues in the CDR3. Trimming left V 3 bases short and J 8 bases short, with 20 bases between. In germline, CDR1 is SNHLY, CDR2 FYNNEI. The CDR3 is CASSDKINPNGHEQFF. As DNA, the CDR3 is TGTGCCAGCAGTGATAAAATCAACCCTAATGGCCATGAGCAGTTCTTC.

This clonotype was seen at least ten times. The CDR3 nucleotides read TGCAGCGTTGTCCCTCAGGGGATAAACACCATATATTTT. It translates to CSVVPQGINTIYF. The chain carries TRBV29-1 and TRBJ1-3; D is perhaps TRBD1 (6 bases). Trimming cost V 4 bases and J 6 bases, with 13 bases left between them. CDR1 is SQVTM, CDR2 ANQGSEA, per germline. The CDR3 has 13 residues.

This clonotype appeared a few times. The V and J genes are TRBV24-1 and TRBJ2-1; 9 nucleotides agree with TRBD1. Germline V gene lookup returns CDR1 KGHDR and CDR2 SFDVKD. The CDR3 covers 15 residues. The V gene end was trimmed by 5 bases and the J gene end by 10 bases; junction bases not matched to a gene: 11. The DNA for the CDR3 is TGTGCCACCAGTGTTTCCGGGACAGGGACTAAGGAGCAGTTCTTC. Encoded protein: CATSVSGTGTKEQFF.